One TCR beta chain is described in this entry. The sample belongs to a study of blood T cell repertoires in COVID-19. Study information: Specimens from acute and convalescent COVID-19 originated in the United States, Italy and Spain. PBMCs, B-cell-depleted T cells, or T cells provided the cDNA or gDNA that made up the material.

The germline V gene encodes CDR1 LNHDA and CDR2 SQIVND (reference sequence). CDR3 size: 15 residues. V shed 6 bases and J 1 base; nucleotides not matched to a gene: 5. Methods used by the authors: How many nucleated cells were present was estimated from reference gene primer amplification. Only in-frame clones appear in the TCRdb table, and some are missing; sequencing was by immunoSEQ multiplex PCR. Clone size and V and J calls were adopted from that table, with D and trimming inferred from the DNA. The sample shows approximately 98,000 clones, about 81% of them seen only once. This clonotype was sampled from a man aged 55 to 70 with acute or convalescent COVID-19. The sequenced sample was peripheral blood. The J gene is TRBJ2-2, the V gene TRBV19, with 7 bases aligning to TRBD1. CDR3 in amino acids: CASRKGGGNTGELFF. CDR3 bases: TGTGCCAGTAGAAAAGGGGGCGGGAACACCGGGGAGCTGTTTTTT.